These 22 T cell receptor beta chains share one sample of origin, sequenced in a study of T cell responses to AZD1222 COVID-19 vaccine. Profiling relied on immunoSEQ multiplex PCR, and the TCRdb table lists in-frame clones only, not all of them. The table lists approximately 150,000 clones, 90% of them singletons, with about 3.3% in the top ten. The material was peripheral blood, obtained 28 days after the second AZD1222 dose. All receptors derive from an adult who received the AZD1222 COVID-19 vaccine.

V is TRBV5-1 and J is TRBJ1-4, with D unresolved. Trimming left V 3 bases short and J 0 bases short, with 12 bases between. The CDR3 covers 16 residues. Looked up from germline, CDR1 is SGHRS and CDR2 is YFSETQ. The CDR3 is CASSSASGTTNEKLFF. DNA of the CDR3: TGCGCCAGCAGCTCAGCTTCCGGGACAACTAATGAAAAACTGTTTTTT.

A single count supports this clone. The chain carries TRBV18 and TRBJ2-7; 9 nucleotides align to TRBD1. The CDR3 spans 16 residues. After removal of 3 bases from V and 3 bases from J, the junction contained 9 bases not matched to a gene. Germline loops: CDR1 KGHSH, CDR2 LQKENI. The CDR3 reads CASSPMDRGLGYEQYF. The DNA of the CDR3 is TGTGCCAGCTCACCCATGGACAGGGGATTAGGCTACGAGCAGTACTTC. Full variable domain (remainder filled in from reference TRBV18 and TRBJ2-7): NAGVMQNPRHLVRRRGQEARLRCSPMKGHSHVYWYRQLPEEGLKFMVYLQKENIIDESGMPKERFSAEFPKEGPSILRIQQVVRGDSAAYFCASSPMDRGLGYEQYFGPGTRLTVT.

This clone was seen once. The chain recombines TRBV6-5 with TRBJ1-4; a weak D match, TRBD1 (6 bases). Deletions cut 5 bases from V and 7 bases from J, with 14 bases between. The CDR3 length is 14 residues. Per the germline V gene, CDR1 is MNHEY and CDR2 is SVGAGI. DNA of the CDR3: TGTGCCAGCAGTATAGGACAGCGCTTTGAAAAACTGTTTTTT. Its protein is CASSIGQRFEKLFF.

This chain connects TRBV7-9 to TRBJ1-2, with D perhaps matching TRBD1 (5 bases). Trimming left V 9 bases short and J 0 bases short, with 14 bases between. The CDR3 covers 14 residues. CDR1 and CDR2 (germline): SEHNR, FQNEAQ (reference sequence). The CDR3: CASAGFRANYGYTF. The DNA for the CDR3 is TGTGCCAGTGCAGGGTTTCGAGCTAACTATGGCTACACCTTC.

This clone was observed once. The rearrangement uses TRBV19 and TRBJ1-2, with 8 positions matching TRBD1. There are 14 residues in the CDR3. Germline V gene data show CDR1 as LNHDA and CDR2 as SQIVND (reference sequence). The J segment lost 2 bases and the V segment lost 3 bases, leaving 2 bases of the junction unmatched. CDR3 loop: CASSITGGNYGYTF. CDR3 in DNA: TGTGCCAGTAGTATTACAGGGGGAAACTATGGCTACACCTTC. Based on the CDR3 plus reference TRBV19 and TRBJ1-2, the full variable domain is DGGITQSPKYLFRKEGQNVTLSCEQNLNHDAMYWYRQDPGQGLRLIYYSQIVNDFQKGDIAEGYSVSREKKESFPLTVTSAQKNPTAFYLCASSITGGNYGYTFGSGTRLTVV.

The chain combines TRBV27 with TRBJ1-5, with 7 bases matching TRBD1. Per the germline V gene, CDR1 is MNHEY and CDR2 is SMNVEV (reference sequence). V was clipped by 3 bases and J by 2 bases; unmatched bases: 1. The CDR3 runs to 14 residues. The CDR3 DNA follows: TGTGCCAGCAGTTTTACAGGGGGCAATCAGCCCCAGCATTTT. It codes for CASSFTGGNQPQHF.

This sequence joins TRBV25-1 and TRBJ1-1; D is undetermined. This CDR3 comprises 12 residues. Trimming removed 6 bases at V and 9 bases at J, with 14 bases between. Germline V gene sequence: CDR1 MGHDK, CDR2 SYGVNS. CDR3 nucleotides: TGTGCCAGCAGCCCCGGGGAAAGTAAAGCTTTCTTT. It codes for CASSPGESKAFF.

The V call is TRBV19, the J call TRBJ2-1; D unresolved. V dropped 5 bases and J dropped 8 bases, with 13 bases sitting between them. CDR1 is LNHDA and CDR2 is SQIVND in the germline V gene (reference sequence). The CDR3 contains 13 residues. CDR3 in DNA: TGTGCCAGTAGTTGGTCCTCCCCCGATGAGCAGTTCTTC. Encoded protein: CASSWSSPDEQFF.

The chain combines TRBV21-1 with TRBJ2-4; the table's D gene call, TRBD1, was not cross checked with the DNA. TRBV21-1 is shown as a pseudogene. The CDR3 is made up of 17 amino acids. CDR3 in DNA: TGTGCCAGCAGCCCCGGGGGACAGGGTGCTCCCAAAAACATTCAGTACTTC. Its protein is CASSPGGQGAPKNIQYF.

V usage is TRBV7-9 and J usage is TRBJ2-5; 9 bases align to TRBD2. CDR1 is SEHNR and CDR2 is FQNEAQ in the germline V gene (reference sequence). The V gene end was trimmed by 4 bases and the J gene end by 4 bases; junction bases not matched to a gene: 4. This CDR3 is 14 amino acids long. For the CDR3, the DNA is TGTGCCAGCAGCTCTAGCGGGATCGGAGAGACCCAGTACTTC. Translating gives CASSSSGIGETQYF.

This chain uses TRBV29-1 with TRBJ1-2; D might be TRBD1 (6 bases). Germline-derived CDR1 and CDR2 are SQVTM and ANQGSEA. The CDR3 has 10 amino acids. V lost 5 bases and J lost 8, with 9 bases in between. The CDR3 bases are TGCAGCGTTCGGGGGGCAGGCTACACCTTC. Its translation is CSVRGAGYTF.

The rearrangement links TRBV3-1 (or the pseudogene TRBV3-2) to TRBJ2-5; TRBD2 is a possible D gene (6 bases). CDR3 size: 15 residues. CDR1 is LGHDT and CDR2 is YNNKEL in the germline V gene (reference sequence). With 1 base removed from V and 4 bases from J, the gap between germline ends came to 13 bases. The CDR3 bases are TGTGCCAGCAGCCAAGTGGGGGAGGTAGGAGAGACCCAGTACTTC. As protein: CASSQVGEVGETQYF.

The chain joins TRBV7-9 to TRBJ2-1; tentatively, D is TRBD2 (6 bases). CDR3 length: 16 residues. Trimming pared 2 bases from V and 5 bases from J, leaving 16 bases between. The germline gives CDR1 SEHNR, CDR2 FQNEAQ (reference sequence). This CDR3 is CASSLNLARSNNEQFF. As DNA, the CDR3 is TGTGCCAGCAGCTTAAACCTAGCGAGATCGAACAATGAGCAGTTCTTC.

J is TRBJ1-4 and V is TRBV6-5; D ambiguous. V gave up 6 bases and J gave up 8 bases, with 16 bases separating them. The CDR3 runs to 14 residues. The V gene's germline CDR1 is MNHEY and CDR2 SVGAGI. Written as DNA, the CDR3 is TGTGCCAGCAGCCAAGGGCAGTATAGGGAAAAACTGTTTTTT. This gives the protein CASSQGQYREKLFF.

Regarding this clone: Other nucleotide sequences from this sample produce the same CDR3. The chain couples TRBV3-1 (or the pseudogene TRBV3-2) to TRBJ2-2; D ambiguous. V was shortened by 1 base and J by 0 bases, with 3 bases between the two germline ends. There are 14 residues in the CDR3. Per the germline V gene, CDR1 is LGHDT and CDR2 is YNNKEL (reference sequence). The CDR3 bases are TGTGCCAGCAGCCAAGTTACGAACACCGGGGAGCTGTTTTTT. Encoded protein: CASSQVTNTGELFF.

This sequence joins TRBV19 and TRBJ2-2; 8 nucleotides line up with TRBD1. The CDR3 spans 16 residues. The V gene's germline CDR1 is LNHDA and CDR2 SQIVND (reference sequence). Trimming removed 3 bases from V and 5 bases from J; junction bases left unmatched: 8. This CDR3 reads CASSIDRGLRTGELFF. For the CDR3, the DNA is TGTGCCAGTAGTATCGACAGGGGCCTACGGACCGGGGAGCTGTTTTTT.

This clone was observed once. DNA of the CDR3: TGTGCCAGCAGCTCGGGACTAGCGGGAGAGGTTTATGGCAATGAGCAGTTCTTC. Translated: CASSSGLAGEVYGNEQFF. This chain joins TRBV5-4 and TRBJ2-1, with TRBD2 matching 14 bases. The CDR3 loop spans 18 amino acids. Germline V gene data show CDR1 as SGHNT and CDR2 as YYREEE (reference sequence). J gave up 6 bases and V 3 bases, and 11 bases lay outside the gene matches. Filled out from reference TRBV5-4 and TRBJ2-1, the complete variable domain reads ETGVTQSPTHLIKTRGQQVTLRCSSQSGHNTVSWYQQALGQGPQFIFQYYREEENGRGNFPPRFSGLQFPNYSSELNVNALELDDSALYLCASSSGLAGEVYGNEQFFGPGTRLTVL.

The chain recombines TRBV2 with TRBJ2-2; D remains unclear. The V and J ends lost 7 bases and 3 bases respectively, with 9 bases between them. The CDR3 consists of 13 residues. Germline CDR1 and CDR2: SNHLY and FYNNEI. Here the CDR3 reads CASTARDTGELFF. As DNA, the CDR3 is TGTGCCAGCACCGCTAGGGACACCGGGGAGCTGTTTTTT.

V gene TRBV4-1 combines with J gene TRBJ2-5; TRBD2 aligns across 12 bases. CDR1 is MGHRA and CDR2 is YSYEKL in the germline V gene. Losses at the gene ends were 0 bases for V and 6 bases for J; bases not matched to a gene: 2. This CDR3 region has 15 residues. The CDR3 region is CASSQDTSGRKTQYF. CDR3 DNA sequence: TGCGCCAGCAGCCAAGATACTAGCGGGAGGAAGACCCAGTACTTC.

The V gene is TRBV24-1, the J gene TRBJ2-5; maybe TRBD1 (6 bases). CDR1 and CDR2 from the germline V gene are KGHDR and SFDVKD. The CDR3 length is 14 residues. V was trimmed by 2 bases and J by 4 bases, leaving 10 bases between them. The chain's CDR3 is CATSDWEQGETQYF. Written as DNA, the CDR3 is TGTGCCACCAGTGATTGGGAACAGGGAGAGACCCAGTACTTC.

This chain joins TRBV5-8 and TRBJ2-3; D is unresolved. V was clipped by 2 bases and J by 6 bases, with 13 bases between them. The V gene's germline CDR1 is SGHTS and CDR2 YDEGEE. This CDR3 contains 14 residues. CDR3 sequence: CASSLRSVRDTQYF. In nucleotides, the CDR3 is TGTGCCAGCAGCTTAAGGTCAGTTAGGGATACGCAGTATTTT.

The V and J genes are TRBV7-2 and TRBJ1-2; tentatively, D is TRBD1 (5 bases). V was clipped by 6 bases and J by 4 bases, with 18 bases between them. In germline, CDR1 is SGHTA, CDR2 FQGNSA. The CDR3 is 15 amino acids. The CDR3 is CASRPTDRVSYGYTF. DNA for the CDR3: TGTGCCAGCAGACCAACTGACAGAGTTTCCTATGGCTACACCTTC.